This is a list of T cell receptor beta chains from one sample in a study of OX40 agonist ivuxolimab in advanced cancers. TCRdb keeps only in-frame clones here, not all; method: immunoSEQ multiplex PCR. In the table there are 55,000 to 65,000 clones, 86% of which are singletons. Material: CD4+ or CD8+ T cells sorted from blood, obtained in a trial of the OX40 agonist ivuxolimab. Receptors were obtained from an adult with an advanced solid tumor such as melanoma, head and neck, liver or kidney cancer. Each CDR3 is given with its conserved first and last residue. Size values are once, few and many counts, or a class for expanded clones, and some rows have none.

J gene: TRBJ1-5
clone size: .
V gene: TRBV5-1
CDR3 protein: CASSLGLAPNQPQHF

J gene: TRBJ2-7
clone size: once
V gene: TRBV28
CDR3 protein: CASSLTGSLTEQYF

J gene: TRBJ2-1
clone size: .
V gene: TRBV5-4
CDR3 protein: CASSPRLGGNSYNEQFF

J gene: TRBJ2-2
clone size: .
V gene: TRBV7-9
CDR3 protein: CASSLSGGTGELFF

J gene: TRBJ2-2
clone size: .
V gene: TRBV18
CDR3 protein: CASSPPGELFF

J gene: TRBJ2-1
clone size: .
V gene: TRBV9
CDR3 protein: CASSVSSEGWNEQFF

J gene: TRBJ2-5
clone size: .
V gene: TRBV9
CDR3 protein: CASSPHVGGPEETQYF

J gene: TRBJ1-1
clone size: .
V gene: TRBV29-1
CDR3 protein: CSVRGTGTEAFF

J gene: TRBJ2-4
clone size: .
V gene: TRBV7-2
CDR3 protein: CASSLDRAKNIQYF

J gene: TRBJ2-5
clone size: .
V gene: TRBV11-2
CDR3 protein: CASSRDRGQVETQYF

J gene: TRBJ2-7
clone size: .
V gene: TRBV7-2
CDR3 protein: CASSRWGGEQYF

J gene: TRBJ2-1
clone size: .
V gene: TRBV9
CDR3 protein: CASSVLSGGVQFF

J gene: TRBJ2-1
clone size: .
V gene: TRBV7-9
CDR3 protein: CASSFSGGNEQFF

J gene: TRBJ2-3
clone size: .
V gene: TRBV7-6
CDR3 protein: CASSLAGGAIGDTQYF

J gene: TRBJ2-5
clone size: .
V gene: TRBV2
CDR3 protein: CASSATAQYF

J gene: TRBJ1-4
clone size: .
V gene: TRBV5-1
CDR3 protein: CASKGQPTNEKLFF

J gene: TRBJ2-7
clone size: few
V gene: TRBV21-1
CDR3 protein: CASSKENDSGPPGYEQYF

J gene: TRBJ1-1
clone size: .
V gene: TRBV27
CDR3 protein: CATMGGNTEAFF

J gene: TRBJ2-7
clone size: .
V gene: TRBV6-5
CDR3 protein: CASSPGQGASYEQYF

J gene: TRBJ2-6
clone size: .
V gene: TRBV1
CDR3 protein: CTSSPNCLCTSRANVLTF

J gene: TRBJ2-3
clone size: .
V gene: TRBV7-3
CDR3 protein: CASSLLAASTDTQYF

J gene: TRBJ2-2
clone size: .
V gene: TRBV7-2
CDR3 protein: CASRTGDTGELFF

J gene: TRBJ1-2
clone size: .
V gene: TRBV5-1
CDR3 protein: CASSLASGQGEGYTF

J gene: TRBJ2-4
clone size: .
V gene: TRBV28
CDR3 protein: CASSPRYGGGNIQYF

J gene: TRBJ2-1
clone size: .
V gene: TRBV9
CDR3 protein: CASSSHSTGYNEQFF

J gene: TRBJ2-1
clone size: once
V gene: TRBV5-4
CDR3 protein: CASSLAGSYNEQFF

J gene: TRBJ1-1
clone size: once
V gene: TRBV10-3
CDR3 protein: CAISELEGNTEAFF

J gene: TRBJ2-1
clone size: .
V gene: TRBV10-3
CDR3 protein: CAISVDRGISEQFF

J gene: TRBJ1-1
clone size: .
V gene: TRBV13
CDR3 protein: CASSFGQGALRGEAFF

J gene: TRBJ2-5
clone size: once
V gene: TRBV5-1
CDR3 protein: CASSLGLAGGQETQYF

J gene: TRBJ1-5
clone size: .
V gene: TRBV19
CDR3 protein: CASSMEGRSNQPQHF

J gene: TRBJ1-2
clone size: .
V gene: TRBV19
CDR3 protein: CASSALGAGELNGYTF

J gene: TRBJ2-3
clone size: once
V gene: TRBV28
CDR3 protein: CASSLWSSTDTQYF

J gene: TRBJ2-5
clone size: .
V gene: TRBV28
CDR3 protein: CASSSLRLAVETQYF

J gene: TRBJ1-3
clone size: .
V gene: TRBV7-9
CDR3 protein: CASSKGAGNTIYF

J gene: TRBJ1-6
clone size: .
V gene: TRBV6-4
CDR3 protein: CASSESPGKNSPLHF

J gene: TRBJ1-4
clone size: .
V gene: TRBV7-8
CDR3 protein: CASSPAGRTNEKLFF

J gene: TRBJ2-7
clone size: .
V gene: TRBV7-9
CDR3 protein: CASSLSQATSSYEQYF

J gene: TRBJ2-7
clone size: .
V gene: TRBV9
CDR3 protein: CASSRTPSYEQYF

J gene: TRBJ1-1
clone size: .
V gene: TRBV18
CDR3 protein: CASSPDPTGEAFF

J gene: TRBJ1-5
clone size: .
V gene: TRBV5-5
CDR3 protein: CASSAGQWVYQPQHF